These 27 T cell receptor beta chains came from one sample sequenced in a study of blood T cell repertoires in COVID-19. Sequenced by immunoSEQ multiplex PCR; TCRdb stores in-frame clones only, minus some. The sample consists of roughly 350,000 clones, around 84% of them appearing once. Sequenced input: peripheral blood. The receptors come from a woman aged 18-35 years with acute or convalescent COVID-19.

V gene TRBV4-1 combines with J gene TRBJ2-1; D is perhaps TRBD1 (6 bases). V lost 2 bases, J lost 10 bases, and 9 bases lay in between. The CDR3 contains 12 residues. Per germline, CDR1 MGHRA and CDR2 YSYEKL. CDR3 bases: TGCGCCAGCAGCCAAATTGGGACAGAGCAGTTCTTC. Translating gives CASSQIGTEQFF.

The chain uses TRBV6-1 and TRBJ1-2, with D possibly matching TRBD1 (5 bases). The ends were cut back, 5 bases at V and 2 bases at J, with 6 bases in the middle. Germline loops: CDR1 MNHNS, CDR2 SASEGT. The length of the CDR3 is 12 residues. CDR3 DNA sequence: TGTGCCAGCAGTCGGACAAACTATGGCTACACCTTC. Its protein is CASSRTNYGYTF.

The chain joins TRBV7-3 to TRBJ2-1, with 7 positions matching TRBD2. The CDR3 is made up of 16 amino acids. The ends lost 2 bases at V and 5 bases at J; junction bases unmatched: 9. CDR1 is SGHTA and CDR2 is FQGTGA in the germline V gene. CDR3: CASSLRRGGANNEQFF. In nucleotides, the CDR3 is TGTGCCAGCAGCTTACGTAGGGGAGGGGCGAACAATGAGCAGTTCTTC. Based on the CDR3 plus reference TRBV7-3 and TRBJ2-1, the full variable domain is GAGVSQTPSNKVTEKGKYVELRCDPISGHTALYWYRQSLGQGPEFLIYFQGTGAADDSGLPNDRFFAVRPEGSVSTLKIQRTERGDSAVYLCASSLRRGGANNEQFFGPGTRLTVL.

This clone has a single count. This rearrangement joins TRBV9 to TRBJ2-3; 8 positions match TRBD1. Germline V gene data show CDR1 as SGDLS and CDR2 as YYNGEE. This CDR3 spans 15 amino acids. V shed 3 bases, J shed 0 bases, and the junction held 3 bases outside the gene matches. This CDR3 reads CASSAGDRSTDTQYF. In nucleotides, the CDR3 is TGTGCCAGCAGCGCCGGGGACAGGAGCACAGATACGCAGTATTTT.

The rearrangement uses TRBV7-9 and TRBJ1-2; D gene uncertain. The CDR3 spans 16 residues. V was trimmed by 3 bases and J by 3 bases, leaving 17 bases between them. Per germline, CDR1 SEHNR and CDR2 FQNEAQ (reference sequence). The CDR3 nucleotides read TGTGCCAGCAGCTTTACCCTAACAGAACATTACTATGGCTACACCTTC. Protein sequence: CASSFTLTEHYYGYTF.

This clone occurred once. This chain joins TRBV9 and TRBJ2-5; weak D call: TRBD2 (6 bases). This CDR3 has 15 amino acids. CDR1 and CDR2 (germline): SGDLS, YYNGEE. Trimming stripped 0 bases from V and 4 bases from J, with 13 bases between. CDR3 region: CASSVGGVARETQYF. The CDR3 coding sequence is TGTGCCAGCAGCGTAGGGGGGGTGGCCAGAGAGACCCAGTACTTC. The whole variable domain, filled in from reference TRBV9 and TRBJ2-5, reads DSGVTQTPKHLITATGQRVTLRCSPRSGDLSVYWYQQSLDQGLQFLIQYYNGEERAKGNILERFSAQQFPDLHSELNLSSLELGDSALYFCASSVGGVARETQYFGPGTRLLVL.

The rearrangement uses TRBV10-3 and TRBJ2-2, with D possibly being TRBD1 (6 bases). The CDR3 extends over 15 amino acids. Germline V CDR1 and CDR2: ENHRY, SYGVKD. The V gene lost 4 bases and the J gene lost 6 bases, with 15 bases spanning the gap. CDR3 bases: TGTGCCATCAGTGGGGACAATGGCGAACCCGGGGAGCTGTTTTTT. Its protein is CAISGDNGEPGELFF.

CDR3 nucleotide sequence: TGTGCCAGCAGTCGGGGACTAGCGGGGGGCCCAACCGGGGAGCTGTTTTTT. It yields the protein CASSRGLAGGPTGELFF. The V and J genes are TRBV6-6 and TRBJ2-2, with 15 bases lining up with TRBD2. Trimming cost V 5 bases and J 5 bases; bases outside gene matches: 6. CDR3 length: 17 amino acids. Looked up from germline, CDR1 is MNHNY and CDR2 is SVGAGI (reference sequence).

In regard to this clone: This same CDR3 is encoded by further DNA sequences in the sample. J is TRBJ1-2 and V is TRBV5-1; 10 nucleotides line up with TRBD1. This CDR3 has 14 amino acids. Trimming at V came to 0 bases and at J to 6 bases, leaving 2 bases not matched to a gene. The germline V gene encodes CDR1 SGHRS and CDR2 YFSETQ. This chain's CDR3 is CASSLAGTGDGYTF. The CDR3 DNA follows: TGCGCCAGCAGCTTGGCCGGGACAGGGGATGGCTACACCTTC.

The chain carries TRBV9 and TRBJ1-1; D uncertain. Germline V lookup: CDR1 SGDLS, CDR2 YYNGEE. Trimming removed 2 bases at V and 2 bases at J, with 10 bases between. This CDR3 is built from 14 residues. The CDR3 reads CASSVQVDNTEAFF. CDR3 in DNA: TGTGCCAGCAGCGTTCAGGTTGATAACACTGAAGCTTTCTTT.

The chain employs TRBV4-1 and TRBJ2-3, with TRBD2 identical over 9 bases. This CDR3 has 15 residues. The junction had 4 bases not matched to a gene; V was cut back by 1 base and J by 5 bases. The germline gives CDR1 MGHRA, CDR2 YSYEKL. The CDR3, as DNA: TGCGCCAGCAGCCAAGTGGGTAGCGGGAGAGATACGCAGTATTTT. It codes for CASSQVGSGRDTQYF.

Only a few counts were recorded for this clone. This rearrangement joins TRBV4-2 to TRBJ1-2; tentatively, D is TRBD1 (5 bases). CDR1 is LGHNA, CDR2 YNFKEQ, per germline. V was shortened by 0 bases and J by 5 bases, with 16 bases between the two germline ends. This CDR3 contains 16 residues. For the CDR3, the DNA is TGTGCCAGCAGCCAAGATACGGGGGTCCCTCTGTATGGCTACACCTTC. Amino acids: CASSQDTGVPLYGYTF.

The chain employs TRBV29-1 and TRBJ1-2; 7 bases fit TRBD1. The CDR3 has 13 residues. V lost 3 bases, J lost 6 bases, and 7 bases stayed unmatched. The germline gives CDR1 SQVTM, CDR2 ANQGSEA. CDR3 protein: CSVERGRGNGYTF. Written as DNA, the CDR3 is TGCAGCGTTGAGAGGGGGCGCGGAAATGGCTACACCTTC. Using reference TRBV29-1 and TRBJ1-2 for the parts outside the CDR3, the full variable domain is SAVISQKPSRDICQRGTSLTIQCQVDSQVTMMFWYRQQPGQSLTLIATANQGSEATYESGFVIDKFPISRPNLTFSTLTVSNMSPEDSSIYLCSVERGRGNGYTFGSGTRLTVV.

V usage is TRBV19 and J usage is TRBJ1-1; 10 bases align to TRBD1. J lost 5 bases, V lost 5 bases, and 8 bases had no gene match. Germline CDR1 reads LNHDA; CDR2 reads SQIVND (reference sequence). CDR3 length: 15 residues. DNA for the CDR3: TGTGCCAGTAGTGCCGACAGGGGGCAGGTAACTGAAGCTTTCTTT. Translating it yields CASSADRGQVTEAFF.

This chain connects TRBV4-1 to TRBJ2-1; 9 bases map to TRBD1. V was pared by 5 bases and J by 4 bases, with 6 bases of the junction left unmatched. Germline V gene data show CDR1 as MGHRA and CDR2 as YSYEKL. The CDR3 has 15 amino acids. The CDR3 DNA is TGCGCCAGCAGCTCCCCGGGACAGGGATACAATGAGCAGTTCTTC. Translated, it gives CASSSPGQGYNEQFF.

The chain couples TRBV9 to TRBJ2-1, with 9 bases aligning to TRBD2. The CDR3 has 14 amino acids. The germline V gene has CDR1 SGDLS and CDR2 YYNGEE. The junction had 4 bases not matched to a gene; V was cut back by 3 bases and J by 6 bases. This CDR3 is CASSAPGLANEQFF. CDR3 in DNA: TGTGCCAGCAGCGCCCCGGGACTAGCCAATGAGCAGTTCTTC.

The CDR3 DNA follows: TGTGCCACCAGCAGAGATTTGTCCCAGGTCGGGACCCAGTACTTC. Amino acid sequence: CATSRDLSQVGTQYF. The gene calls are TRBV15 and TRBJ2-5, with D unclear. The ends were cut back, 0 bases at V and 7 bases at J, with 15 bases in the middle. The CDR3 is made up of 15 amino acids. CDR1 is LNHNV and CDR2 is YYDKDF in the germline V gene (reference sequence).

This chain joins TRBV27 and TRBJ1-1, with a tentative D call TRBD1 (6 bases). Germline V gives CDR1 MNHEY, CDR2 SMNVEV (reference sequence). The CDR3 loop spans 15 amino acids. V was pared by 3 bases and J by 2 bases, with 13 bases between. In DNA form, the CDR3 reads TGTGCCAGCAGTTTTACAGGGCGATCCAACACTGAAGCTTTCTTT. The encoded protein is CASSFTGRSNTEAFF.

The J gene is TRBJ2-7, the V gene TRBV9; 7 nucleotides match TRBD2. V was pared by 0 bases and J by 3 bases, with 12 bases of the junction left unmatched. In germline, CDR1 is SGDLS, CDR2 YYNGEE. This CDR3 contains 17 residues. The CDR3 loop is CASSVGSGDYWGYEQYF. The CDR3 nucleotides read TGTGCCAGCAGCGTAGGGTCGGGGGACTACTGGGGCTACGAGCAGTACTTC.

V is TRBV7-3 and J is TRBJ1-4; 10 bases are a match to TRBD1. Germline CDR1 SGHTA, CDR2 FQGTGA. The J segment lost 2 bases and the V segment lost 2 bases, leaving 8 bases of the junction unmatched. CDR3 length: 18 amino acids. The DNA of the CDR3 is TGTGCCAGCAGCTTACCGACAGGGGGCGAGCCTACTAATGAAAAACTGTTTTTT. It codes for CASSLPTGGEPTNEKLFF.

The CDR3 region is CASGLIDTIYF. The CDR3, as DNA: TGTGCTAGTGGTTTGATAGACACCATATATTTT. The V call is TRBV12-5, the J call TRBJ1-3; D uncertain. Germline lookup yields CDR1 LGHNT and CDR2 FRNRAP. The CDR3 loop spans 11 amino acids. The ends were cut back, 2 bases at V and 8 bases at J, with 4 bases in the middle.

This rearrangement joins TRBV5-1 to TRBJ2-1, with D possibly being TRBD2 (5 bases). The V gene lost 4 bases and the J gene lost 2 bases, with 10 bases spanning the gap. CDR1 and CDR2 (germline): SGHRS, YFSETQ. The CDR3 runs 14 residues. CDR3 DNA sequence: TGCGCCAGCAGCGGGGAGAGCCCCTACAATGAGCAGTTCTTC. It encodes CASSGESPYNEQFF.

The V call is TRBV25-1, the J call TRBJ1-2; the D gene is possibly TRBD1 (5 bases). The CDR3 has 14 amino acids. Looked up from germline, CDR1 is MGHDK and CDR2 is SYGVNS. With 3 bases removed from V and 6 bases from J, the gap between germline ends came to 14 bases. This chain's CDR3 is CASSEFGRVDGYTF. The CDR3 region has the DNA TGTGCCAGCAGTGAGTTCGGCAGGGTCGATGGCTACACCTTC.

The chain links TRBV7-2 to TRBJ2-5; D is perhaps TRBD2 (6 bases). Trimming stripped 4 bases from V and 1 base from J, with 7 bases between. The CDR3 runs 13 residues. CDR1 SGHTA and CDR2 FQGNSA come from the germline V gene. The CDR3 coding sequence is TGTGCCAGCAGCTGGAGGGGCCAAGAGACCCAGTACTTC. It encodes CASSWRGQETQYF.

V and J are TRBV27 and TRBJ1-2, with 8 bases matching TRBD1. The CDR3 extends over 14 amino acids. Germline V gene lookup returns CDR1 MNHEY and CDR2 SMNVEV (reference sequence). V lost 3 bases to trimming and J lost 6 bases; unmatched junction nucleotides: 6. The CDR3 sequence is CASSLNQGAHGYTF. CDR3 DNA: TGTGCCAGCAGTTTGAATCAGGGGGCTCATGGCTACACCTTC.

This rearrangement joins TRBV24-1 to TRBJ2-1; 9 bases fit TRBD1. The CDR3 consists of 16 residues. Germline-derived CDR1 and CDR2 are KGHDR and SFDVKD. V lost 2 bases to trimming and J lost 5 bases; unmatched junction nucleotides: 6. CDR3 DNA sequence: TGTGCCACCAGTGATTGGAGGACAGGGGTTAACAATGAGCAGTTCTTC. Protein product: CATSDWRTGVNNEQFF.

This clone was detected only a few times. The rearrangement joins TRBV15 to TRBJ1-1, with 11 bases matching TRBD1. CDR3 length equals 16 residues. The V gene's germline CDR1 is LNHNV and CDR2 YYDKDF (reference sequence). J gave up 5 bases and V 5 bases, and 10 bases lay outside the gene matches. The chain's CDR3 is CATSLPGQGVGTEAFF. The CDR3 DNA reads as TGTGCCACCAGCCTGCCGGGACAGGGGGTTGGTACTGAAGCTTTCTTT.